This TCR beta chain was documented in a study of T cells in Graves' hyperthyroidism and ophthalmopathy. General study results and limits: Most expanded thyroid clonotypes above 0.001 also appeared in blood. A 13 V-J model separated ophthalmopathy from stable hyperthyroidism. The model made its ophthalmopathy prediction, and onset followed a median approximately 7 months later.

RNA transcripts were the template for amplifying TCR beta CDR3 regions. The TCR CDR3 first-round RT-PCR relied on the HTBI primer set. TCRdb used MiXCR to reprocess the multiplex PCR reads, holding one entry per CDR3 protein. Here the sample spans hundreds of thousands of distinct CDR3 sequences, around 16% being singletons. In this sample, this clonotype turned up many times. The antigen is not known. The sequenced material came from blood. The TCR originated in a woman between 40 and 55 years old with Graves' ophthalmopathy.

The CDR3 DNA sequence: TGCGCCAGCAGCTTGGAGTACGGCAGGGCGAATTCACCCCTCCACTTT. Encoded protein: CASSLEYGRANSPLHF. The chain has TRBV5-1 and TRBJ1-6; maybe TRBD1 (5 bases). V was trimmed by 0 bases and J by 7 bases, leaving 14 bases between them. The CDR3 covers 16 residues. Germline V gene sequence: CDR1 SGHRS, CDR2 YFSETQ.